This is a list of T cell receptor beta chains from one sample in a study of cytomegalovirus exposure and HLA in healthy donors. The protocol was immunoSEQ multiplex PCR, while the TCRdb copy is restricted to in-frame clones and leaves out a portion. The sample carries tens of thousands of clones, around 87% recorded once. Sequencing was done on a sample of PBMCs. All receptors come from a boy aged 10-17 years in good health and CMV-seronegative. The CDR3 runs from the conserved cysteine through the conserved F or W. D genes are given only for firm matches. Rows give clone size only sometimes, using once, few, many, or a class for an expanded clone.

>.|TRBJ2-7|.|TRBV6-5
TGTGCCAGCAGTTACTCCATTGGACACCACTCCTACGAGCAGTACTTC
CASSYSIGHHSYEQYF
>.|TRBJ1-2|TRBD1|TRBV4-1
TGCGCCAGCAGCCAAGAGGACAGGGGCGATCTAGACTACACCTTC
CASSQEDRGDLDYTF
>few|TRBJ1-4|TRBD1|TRBV2
TGTGCCAGCAGTCCTCGTACAGGGGGCGATGAAAAACTGTTTTTT
CASSPRTGGDEKLFF
>few|TRBJ1-2|.|TRBV12-5
TGTGCTAGTGGATCGACAGGTGCCCTGGGATTCTATGGCTACACCTTC
CASGSTGALGFYGYTF
>.|TRBJ2-5|TRBD2|TRBV15
TGTGCCACCAGCAGTACAGCGGGGGGAGTGCAAGAGACCCAGTACTTC
CATSSTAGGVQETQYF
>.|TRBJ2-3|TRBD1|TRBV11-3
TGTGCCAGCAGCTTAGGGGACAGGGCGTTGGCAGATACGCAGTATTTT
CASSLGDRALADTQYF
>.|TRBJ1-6|TRBD1|TRBV10-1
TGCGCCAGCAGCAAGACAGGGAATTCACCCCTCCACTTT
CASSKTGNSPLHF
>.|TRBJ2-1|.|TRBV6-5
TGTGCCAGCAGTTACTCAGGAAGCGACTCCTACAATGAGCAGTTCTTC
CASSYSGSDSYNEQFF
>.|TRBJ2-7|TRBD2|TRBV4-2
TGTGCCAGCAGCCCTGGGGGGGGGAGCGAGCAGTACTTC
CASSPGGGSEQYF
>.|TRBJ1-1|TRBD1|TRBV11-2
TGTGCCAGCAGCTTATTTCCTCCGGGACAGGGGTCCCTGGGCACTGAAGCTTTCTTT
CASSLFPPGQGSLGTEAFF
>.|TRBJ2-5|.|TRBV28
TGTGCCAGCAGTTCGAGGGGGGACAGTCAAGAGACCCAGTACTTC
CASSSRGDSQETQYF
>.|TRBJ2-7|.|TRBV7-9
TGTTCCAGCAGCTTTGAGGGCTACGAGCAGTACTTC
CSSSFEGYEQYF
>few|TRBJ2-7|.|TRBV25-1
TGTGCCAGCAGTGGAAAGGGACACTACGAGCAGTACTTC
CASSGKGHYEQYF
>.|TRBJ2-5|.|TRBV6-5
TGTGCCAGCAGTTTACAAGAGACCCAGTACTTC
CASSLQETQYF
>.|TRBJ1-2|.|TRBV7-9
TGTGCCAGCAGGGAGGCCCCCGGGGGCTATGGCTACACCTTC
CASREAPGGYGYTF
>.|TRBJ1-1|.|TRBV11-2
TGTGCCAGCAGCTTAGAAGGGACAATGAGGACTGAAGCTTTCTTT
CASSLEGTMRTEAFF
>once|TRBJ2-5|TRBD2|TRBV5-1
TGCGCCAGCTTTGGACTAGCGGGGAGCCAAGAGACCCAGTACTTC
CASFGLAGSQETQYF
>.|TRBJ2-3|TRBD2|TRBV25-1
TGTGCCAGCAGTGCTCGACTAGCGGGGACCACAGATACGCAGTATTTT
CASSARLAGTTDTQYF
>once|TRBJ2-2|TRBD2|TRBV6-4
TGTGCCAGCAGTGATATAGCGGGGGCCGGGGAGCTGTTTTTT
CASSDIAGAGELFF
>.|TRBJ1-4|.|TRBV15
TGTGCCACCAGAGCCGGGAATAATGAAAAACTGTTTTTT
CATRAGNNEKLFF
>.|TRBJ1-5|.|TRBV9
TGTGCCAGCAGCGCACTGCTGAATCAGCCCCAGCATTTT
CASSALLNQPQHF
>.|TRBJ1-2|TRBD1|TRBV7-9
TGTGCCAGCAGCTTATCATCAGGGGGTTATGGCTACACCTTC
CASSLSSGGYGYTF
>.|TRBJ2-7|TRBD1|TRBV7-2
TGTGCCAGCAGCTACCGGGACAGTGACTCCTACGAGCAGTACTTC
CASSYRDSDSYEQYF
>.|TRBJ2-5|.|TRBV5-1
TGCGCCAGCAGCCCCGGGGGACGCATGGGAGAGACCCAGTACTTC
CASSPGGRMGETQYF
>.|TRBJ2-7|.|TRBV5-1
TGCGCCACCCGAGGAGGTCCCCACTCCTACGAGCAGTACTTC
CATRGGPHSYEQYF
>.|TRBJ2-7|.|TRBV6-1
TGTGCCAGCAAACAGGGAATGGCCTACGAGCAGTACTTC
CASKQGMAYEQYF
>once|TRBJ2-2|TRBD2|TRBV5-1
TGCGCCAGCAGCTTCCTAGCGGGGTCTAGGACCGGGGAGCTGTTTTTT
CASSFLAGSRTGELFF
>.|TRBJ2-1|TRBD2|TRBV5-6
TGTGCCAGCAGCTTGGCTTTACTAGCGGGATCCAACAATGAGCAGTTCTTC
CASSLALLAGSNNEQFF
>.|TRBJ1-6|.|TRBV14
TGTGCCAGCACCAAAATCAGAAATTCACCCCTCCACTTT
CASTKIRNSPLHF
>.|TRBJ2-5|.|TRBV7-9
TGTGCCAGCAGCTCAACGGACAGTTTCCAAGAGACCCAGTACTTC
CASSSTDSFQETQYF
>.|TRBJ2-2|TRBD2|TRBV6-1
TGTGCCAGCAGTGAAACCAGCGGGGGTTACGGGGAGCTGTTTTTT
CASSETSGGYGELFF
>.|TRBJ2-7|.|TRBV4-3
TGCGCCAGCAGCCAAGATCATCCCAGGGGAAGCTACGAGCAGTACTTC
CASSQDHPRGSYEQYF
>.|TRBJ1-2|.|TRBV7-9
TGTGCCAGCAATCAACAGGGTTTCGGCTACACCTTC
CASNQQGFGYTF
>.|TRBJ1-1|.|TRBV7-6
TGTGCCAGCAGCCAAGACAGAGTATACACTGAAGCTTTCTTT
CASSQDRVYTEAFF